The 27 T cell receptor beta chains below come from one sample, sequenced in a study of OX40 agonist ivuxolimab in advanced cancers. Measured with immunoSEQ multiplex PCR; TCRdb has only the in-frame clones, and not every one. There are 45,000 to 65,000 clones in the sample; roughly 77% occur only once, and roughly 0.69% lies in the top ten. Sequences were derived from CD4+ or CD8+ T cells sorted from blood, sampled in a trial of the OX40 agonist ivuxolimab. The receptor source for this set is an adult with an advanced solid tumor such as melanoma, head and neck, liver or kidney cancer.

This chain joins TRBV7-6 and TRBJ2-5, with D uncertain. The germline V gene has CDR1 SGHVS and CDR2 FNYEAQ. The CDR3 length is 12 residues. V lost 2 bases and J 5 bases, leaving 6 bases between the germline ends. The CDR3 region is CASSLLSETQYF. The CDR3 bases are TGTGCCAGCAGCTTACTAAGTGAGACCCAGTACTTC.

The chain links TRBV14 to TRBJ2-2; the D gene is possibly TRBD1 (5 bases). Trimming pared 0 bases from V and 7 bases from J, leaving 9 bases between. Germline V gene lookup returns CDR1 SGHDN and CDR2 FVKESK. The CDR3 covers 14 residues. The CDR3 here is CASSQDEGVGELFF. The CDR3 DNA sequence: TGTGCCAGCAGCCAAGATGAAGGGGTCGGGGAGCTGTTTTTT.

This clone was detected only once. J is TRBJ2-5 and V is TRBV10-3, with TRBD2 matching 11 bases. J was trimmed by 1 base and V by 5 bases; bases with no gene match: 3. Germline lookup yields CDR1 ENHRY and CDR2 SYGVKD. There are 15 residues in the CDR3. This CDR3 reads CAISLLAGAQETQYF. CDR3 DNA sequence: TGTGCCATCAGTTTACTAGCGGGGGCCCAAGAGACCCAGTACTTC.

This clone has a handful of counts. The chain employs TRBV7-9 and TRBJ2-2; D is uncertain. This CDR3 spans 14 amino acids. The germline V gene has CDR1 SEHNR and CDR2 FQNEAQ (reference sequence). Trimming removed 7 bases from V and 0 bases from J, with 9 bases in between. This CDR3 reads CASIPPANTGELFF. The CDR3 nucleotides are TGTGCCAGCATTCCACCGGCGAACACCGGGGAGCTGTTTTTT.

The table lists this clone with a few counts. The chain is built from TRBV27 and TRBJ2-3, with 12 bases that match TRBD2. The CDR3 is 17 amino acids. The J segment lost 2 bases and the V segment lost 5 bases, leaving 8 bases of the junction unmatched. Germline lookup yields CDR1 MNHEY and CDR2 SMNVEV (reference sequence). CDR3 sequence: CASSPLTSGGPTDTQYF. The CDR3 DNA sequence: TGTGCCAGCAGTCCCCTCACTAGCGGGGGGCCCACAGATACGCAGTATTTT.

The chain has TRBV7-3 and TRBJ1-6, with D hard to call. Germline CDR1 reads SGHTA; CDR2 reads FQGTGA. The CDR3 consists of 12 residues. Trimming took off 8 bases at V and 7 bases at J, with 9 bases between the two ends. CDR3 in DNA: TGTGCCAGCGCTGGTGCGAATTCACCCCTCCACTTT. It is translated as CASAGANSPLHF.

This chain links TRBV15 with TRBJ1-4; D unresolved. Germline CDR1 reads LNHNV; CDR2 reads YYDKDF (reference sequence). V lost 1 base and J 3 bases, leaving 3 bases between the germline ends. The CDR3 length is 13 residues. The CDR3 reads CATSRAANEKLFF. CDR3 bases: TGTGCCACCAGCAGAGCGGCTAATGAAAAACTGTTTTTT.

The chain is built from TRBV19 and TRBJ1-5, with D possibly matching TRBD1 (5 bases). V lost 2 bases and J 6 bases, leaving 14 bases between the germline ends. Germline V gene lookup returns CDR1 LNHDA and CDR2 SQIVND (reference sequence). This CDR3 comprises 15 residues. The CDR3 is CASSIKGRETQPQHF. For the CDR3, the DNA is TGTGCCAGTAGTATAAAGGGGCGCGAGACTCAGCCCCAGCATTTT.

The table lists this clone with a few counts. The gene calls are TRBV29-1 and TRBJ1-1, with TRBD1 as a possible D gene (6 bases). CDR3 length: 11 amino acids. V shed 4 bases and J shed 3 bases, with 6 bases lying between them. Germline V gene sequence: CDR1 SQVTM, CDR2 ANQGSEA. CDR3 nucleotides: TGCAGCGTTGGGACAGACACTGAAGCTTTCTTT. Its protein product is CSVGTDTEAFF.

The chain joins TRBV21-1 to TRBJ2-2; the D call in the table, TRBD2, was not verified against the DNA. TRBV21-1 is given as a pseudogene. The CDR3 has 16 residues. The CDR3 region has the DNA TGTGCCAGCAGCAAAGAGACTAGCGCTGAATCCGGGGAGCTGTTTTTT. This sequence encodes CASSKETSAESGELFF.

The V gene is TRBV7-7, the J gene TRBJ2-1; 9 bases line up with TRBD1. The J segment lost 5 bases and the V segment lost 5 bases, leaving 1 base of the junction unmatched. Germline CDR1 SSHAT, CDR2 FNYEAQ (reference sequence). CDR3 length: 13 residues. The chain's CDR3 is CASSRDRDNEQFF. CDR3 coding DNA: TGTGCCAGCAGCCGGGACAGGGACAATGAGCAGTTCTTC.

This chain connects TRBV11-2 to TRBJ2-7; TRBD1 matches at 9 bases. Germline V lookup: CDR1 SGHAT, CDR2 FQNNGV. Losses at the gene ends were 4 bases for V and 3 bases for J; bases not matched to a gene: 7. The CDR3 length is 15 residues. The CDR3 is CASSSLEGQGYEQYF. CDR3 sequence (DNA): TGTGCCAGCAGCTCCCTAGAGGGACAGGGCTACGAGCAGTACTTC.

The CDR3 DNA is TGTGCCAGCAGGCCGGGACAGGGGCCATGGGAGCAGTACTTC. Its translation is CASRPGQGPWEQYF. The rearrangement joins TRBV6-1 to TRBJ2-7, with 10 bases fitting TRBD1. The V segment lost 6 bases and the J segment 7 bases; nucleotides outside the gene matches: 9. Germline V gene lookup returns CDR1 MNHNS and CDR2 SASEGT. CDR3 size: 14 residues.

The V gene is TRBV9, the J gene TRBJ2-3; 10 nucleotides line up with TRBD2. CDR3 length: 16 amino acids. Germline values: CDR1 SGDLS, CDR2 YYNGEE. The J segment lost 0 bases and the V segment lost 3 bases, leaving 4 bases of the junction unmatched. The CDR3 sequence: CASSETLAGSTDTQYF. The CDR3 DNA sequence: TGTGCCAGCAGCGAGACACTAGCGGGGAGCACAGATACGCAGTATTTT.

The chain uses TRBV11-2 and TRBJ2-7, with D unresolved. The CDR3 is 12 residues long. Germline-derived CDR1 and CDR2 are SGHAT and FQNNGV. The V end was cut by 1 base, the J end by 5 bases, with 6 bases between. The CDR3, as DNA: TGTGCCAGCAGCTTAGCCAGCAACGAGCAGTACTTC. It translates to CASSLASNEQYF.

The CDR3 DNA reads as TGTGCCAGCAGCGTAGGAAACGGGGGGCAGGGCGGGGAGCTGTTTTTT. Its protein is CASSVGNGGQGGELFF. The V call is TRBV9, the J call TRBJ2-2; weak D call: TRBD2 (7 bases). From germline, CDR1 is SGDLS and CDR2 YYNGEE. The ends were cut back, 0 bases at V and 7 bases at J, with 16 bases in the middle. This CDR3 is built from 16 residues.

The chain joins TRBV5-1 to TRBJ2-7, with 7 nucleotides matching TRBD1. Per germline, CDR1 SGHRS and CDR2 YFSETQ. J lost 1 base, V lost 4 bases, and 11 bases had no gene match. This CDR3 has 16 residues. The CDR3 sequence: CASSRSSSRGSYEQYF. In nucleotides, the CDR3 is TGCGCCAGCAGCCGCTCCTCCTCCAGGGGGTCCTACGAGCAGTACTTC.

V usage is TRBV10-1 and J usage is TRBJ2-1; a possible D gene is TRBD2 (5 bases). The V end was cut by 4 bases, the J end by 0 bases, with 7 bases between. Germline values: CDR1 WNHNN, CDR2 SYGVQD (reference sequence). The CDR3 covers 14 residues. The CDR3 DNA reads as TGCGCCAGCAGTGTAGGGAGCTCCTACAATGAGCAGTTCTTC. This codes for CASSVGSSYNEQFF.

This clone appeared once. This sequence joins TRBV28 and TRBJ1-6, with D maybe TRBD1 (5 bases). The germline CDR1 and CDR2 sequences are MDHEN and SYDVKM. Trimming cost V 6 bases and J 9 bases, with 21 bases left between them. The CDR3 has 16 amino acids. The CDR3 is CASRLGAGTDLSPLHF. The DNA for the CDR3 is TGTGCCAGCAGGCTTGGGGCCGGGACGGACCTTTCACCCCTCCACTTT.

The rearrangement joins TRBV12-5 to TRBJ1-5; 8 positions agree with TRBD1. This CDR3 contains 13 residues. V shed 7 bases, J shed 6 bases, and the junction held 5 bases outside the gene matches. CDR1 and CDR2 (germline): LGHNT, FRNRAP. CDR3: CASVLTGVQPQHF. Here the CDR3 DNA reads TGTGCTAGTGTCCTGACAGGGGTTCAGCCCCAGCATTTT.

The V gene is TRBV11-2, the J gene TRBJ2-1; D is perhaps TRBD1 or TRBD2 (5 bases each). This CDR3 comprises 13 residues. V lost 4 bases to trimming and J lost 11 bases, with 15 bases between them. Germline-derived CDR1 and CDR2 are SGHAT and FQNNGV. CDR3 residues: CASSSDRDGKQFF. CDR3 sequence (DNA): TGTGCCAGCAGCTCCGACCGGGACGGCAAGCAGTTCTTC.

A note on this clone: Because the CDR3's place on the DNA is in doubt, the DNA is left out and the CDR3 is given as listed by TCRdb. CDR3 loop: CASGLERETQYF. The chain has TRBV12-5 and TRBJ2-5; TRBD2, the table's D call, lacks a check against the DNA. The CDR3 is 12 residues long, counting both termini. Germline-derived CDR1 and CDR2 are LGHNT and FRNRAP.

In nucleotides, the CDR3 is TGTGCCAGCAGCTTAGACGTTCCTCAGCCCCAGCATTTT. Translating gives CASSLDVPQPQHF. This chain connects TRBV11-2 to TRBJ1-5; no firm D call. The CDR3 spans 13 residues. Trimming left V 0 bases short and J 6 bases short, with 6 bases between. CDR1 and CDR2 from the germline V gene are SGHAT and FQNNGV. Full variable domain (rest looked up from reference TRBV11-2 and TRBJ1-5): EAGVAQSPRYKIIEKRQSVAFWCNPISGHATLYWYQQILGQGPKLLIQFQNNGVVDDSQLPKDRFSAERLKGVDSTLKIQPAKLEDSAVYLCASSLDVPQPQHFGDGTRLSIL.

The chain carries TRBV2 and TRBJ1-5; 8 bases match TRBD1. Unmatched junction bases numbered 4, after V lost 6 bases and J lost 3 bases. The CDR3 spans 14 residues. CDR1 is SNHLY, CDR2 FYNNEI, per germline. This chain's CDR3 is CASRPTGVNQPQHF. The CDR3 DNA is TGTGCCAGCAGACCGACAGGGGTCAATCAGCCCCAGCATTTT.

The chain employs TRBV7-2 and TRBJ1-4, with D perhaps TRBD1 (6 bases). The CDR3 has 15 amino acids. With 0 bases removed from V and 3 bases from J, the gap between germline ends came to 8 bases. CDR1 is SGHTA, CDR2 FQGNSA, per germline. This CDR3 is CASSLAGGANEKLFF. In nucleotides, the CDR3 is TGTGCCAGCAGCTTAGCGGGGGGCGCTAATGAAAAACTGTTTTTT.

This chain links TRBV12-2 with TRBJ2-2; the table gives TRBD1 as D, unverified against the DNA. TRBV12-2 is a pseudogene. The CDR3 spans 20 residues. CDR3 residues: CASRSGETRDRAANTGELFF. In DNA, the CDR3 is TGTGCAAGTCGCTCGGGGGAGACAAGGGACAGGGCCGCGAACACCGGGGAGCTGTTTTTT.

The table lists this clone with a few counts. The chain recombines TRBV5-4 with TRBJ2-2; no definite D call. The CDR3 has 14 residues. The V gene lost 0 bases and the J gene lost 3 bases, with 6 bases spanning the gap. Per germline, CDR1 SGHNT and CDR2 YYREEE (reference sequence). The CDR3 protein is CASSLGSYTGELFF. CDR3 in DNA: TGTGCCAGCAGCTTGGGAAGCTACACCGGGGAGCTGTTTTTT.